This TCR beta chain was sequenced during a study of technical replicates of blood from a handful of donors. The count of this clone is one. Assay used: immunoSEQ multiplex PCR; TCRdb lists only in-frame clones, some missing. The sample includes about 81,000 clones, 96% of them seen just once. Germline V CDR1 and CDR2: SGHRS, YFSETQ. Trimming removed 4 bases at V and 4 bases at J, with 12 bases between. The CDR3 is 13 residues long. The sequencing sample was made of T cells isolated from PBMCs. This chain joins TRBV5-1 and TRBJ2-7; unclear D gene. The receptor was isolated from a human donor in good health. The CDR3 nucleotides read TGCGCCAGCAGCCTGAGGTCTATGTACGAGCAGTACTTC. Translation gives CASSLRSMYEQYF.